The entry below describes one T cell receptor (beta chain). Its antigen is currently unknown. An end of the junction does not agree with germline; a read error may underlie this. Roughly 0.45 to 1 ug RNA was reverse transcribed with random hexamers. The CDR3 of TCR beta was amplified by immunoSEQ multiplex PCR across 54 Vbeta and 13 Jbeta. TCRdb re-called the immunoSEQ multiplex PCR reads through MiXCR, storing one row per CDR3 protein. The repertoire has 50,000 to 60,000 distinct CDR3 sequences, just over 90% of them found once; the top ten carry approximately 0.21%. The data originate from a study of CD8 T cells in Susac syndrome. Study-wide results and caveats: The study conceded that relatively few individuals underwent its TCR sequencing and HLA analysis.

Germline V gives CDR1 SEHNR, CDR2 FQNEAQ (reference sequence). This CDR3 spans 11 amino acids. From blood CD8+ and CD4+ T cells, TCR beta sequences were generated. Negative isolation yielded CD8+ and CD4+ T cells; FACS enriched TEMRA cells. Specimen: CD8+ T cells from PBMCs. The sequence came from a human donor in good health. The chain employs TRBV7-9 and TRBJ1-1; D may be TRBD1 (6 bases). The CDR3 bases are TGCCTCTTAGGGGGGGGTCCTGAAGCTTTCTTT. Protein sequence: CLLGGGPEAFF.